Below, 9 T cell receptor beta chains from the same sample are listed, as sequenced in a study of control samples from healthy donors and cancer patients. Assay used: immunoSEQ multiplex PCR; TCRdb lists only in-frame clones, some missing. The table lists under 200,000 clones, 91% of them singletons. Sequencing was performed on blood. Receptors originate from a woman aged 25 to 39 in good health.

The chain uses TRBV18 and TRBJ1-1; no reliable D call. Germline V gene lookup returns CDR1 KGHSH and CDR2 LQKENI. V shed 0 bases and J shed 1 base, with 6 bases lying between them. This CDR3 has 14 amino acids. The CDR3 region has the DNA TGTGCCAGCTCACCACCTAACGGGAACACTGAAGCTTTCTTT. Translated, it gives CASSPPNGNTEAFF.

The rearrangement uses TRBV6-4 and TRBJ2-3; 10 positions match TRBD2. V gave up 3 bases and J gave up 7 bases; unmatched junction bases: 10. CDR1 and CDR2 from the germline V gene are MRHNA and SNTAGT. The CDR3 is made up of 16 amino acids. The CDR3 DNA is TGTGCCAGCAGTGAAGGGGGGGCTAGCGGGAGAAATACGCAGTATTTT. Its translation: CASSEGGASGRNTQYF.

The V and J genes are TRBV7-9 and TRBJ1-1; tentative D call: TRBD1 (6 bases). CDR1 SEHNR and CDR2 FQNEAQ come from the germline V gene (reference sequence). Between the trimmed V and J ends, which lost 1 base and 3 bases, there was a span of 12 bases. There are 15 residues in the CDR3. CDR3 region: CASSLGGGSDTEAFF. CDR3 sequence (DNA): TGTGCCAGCAGCTTAGGCGGGGGCTCGGACACTGAAGCTTTCTTT.

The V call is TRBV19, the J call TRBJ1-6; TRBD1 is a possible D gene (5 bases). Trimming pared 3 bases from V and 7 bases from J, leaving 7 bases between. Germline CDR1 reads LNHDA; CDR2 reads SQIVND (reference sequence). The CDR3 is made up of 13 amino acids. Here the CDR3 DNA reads TGTGCCAGTAGTATCCGGGGGAATTCACCCCTCCACTTT. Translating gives CASSIRGNSPLHF.

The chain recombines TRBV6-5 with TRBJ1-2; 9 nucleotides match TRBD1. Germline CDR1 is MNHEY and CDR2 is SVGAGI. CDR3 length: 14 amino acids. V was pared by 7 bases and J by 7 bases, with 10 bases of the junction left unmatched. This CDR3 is CASTGQGHLGGYTF. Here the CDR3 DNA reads TGTGCCAGCACGGGACAGGGACACTTGGGTGGCTACACCTTC.

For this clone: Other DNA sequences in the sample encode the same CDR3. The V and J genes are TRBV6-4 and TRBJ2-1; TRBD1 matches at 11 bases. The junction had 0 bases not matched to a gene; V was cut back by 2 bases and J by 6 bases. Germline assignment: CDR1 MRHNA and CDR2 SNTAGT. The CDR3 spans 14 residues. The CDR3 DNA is TGTGCCAGCAGTGACGGGACAGGGGGCAATGAGCAGTTCTTC. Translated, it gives CASSDGTGGNEQFF.

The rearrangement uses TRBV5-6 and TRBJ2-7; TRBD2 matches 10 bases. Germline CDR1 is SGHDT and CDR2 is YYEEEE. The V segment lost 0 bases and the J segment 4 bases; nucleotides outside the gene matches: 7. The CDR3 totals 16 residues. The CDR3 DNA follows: TGTGCCAGCAGCTTGGGGGGTAGCGGGAGGATTTACGAGCAGTACTTC. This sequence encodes CASSLGGSGRIYEQYF.

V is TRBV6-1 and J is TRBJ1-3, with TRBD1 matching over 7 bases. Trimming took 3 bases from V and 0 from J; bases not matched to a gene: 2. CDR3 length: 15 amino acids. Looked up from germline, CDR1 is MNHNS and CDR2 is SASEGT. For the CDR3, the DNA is TGTGCCAGCAGTGAGGGACAGTCCTCTGGAAACACCATATATTTT. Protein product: CASSEGQSSGNTIYF.

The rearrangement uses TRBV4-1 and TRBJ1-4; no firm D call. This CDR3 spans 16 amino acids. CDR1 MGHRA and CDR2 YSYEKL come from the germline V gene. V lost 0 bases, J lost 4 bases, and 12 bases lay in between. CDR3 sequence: CASSQDVGIGNEKLFF. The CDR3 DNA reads TGCGCCAGCAGCCAAGATGTGGGGATAGGTAATGAAAAACTGTTTTTT.